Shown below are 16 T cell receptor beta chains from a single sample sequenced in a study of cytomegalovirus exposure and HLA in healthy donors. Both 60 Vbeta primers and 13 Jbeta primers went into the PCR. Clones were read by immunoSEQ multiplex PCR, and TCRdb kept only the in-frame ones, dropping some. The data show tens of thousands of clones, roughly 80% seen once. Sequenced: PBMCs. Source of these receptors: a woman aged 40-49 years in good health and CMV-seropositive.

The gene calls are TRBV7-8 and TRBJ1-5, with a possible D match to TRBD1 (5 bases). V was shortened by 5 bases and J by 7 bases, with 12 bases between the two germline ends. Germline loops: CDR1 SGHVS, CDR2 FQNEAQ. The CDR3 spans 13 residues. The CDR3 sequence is CASSPTGDQPQHF. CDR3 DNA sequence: TGTGCCAGCAGCCCAACGGGGGACCAGCCCCAGCATTTT.

CDR3 DNA: TGTGCCAGCTCACCACCTAGCCTCGGTAGCGAGCAGTACTTC. It specifies CASSPPSLGSEQYF. The gene calls are TRBV18 and TRBJ2-7; no clear D. Germline V gene sequence: CDR1 KGHSH, CDR2 LQKENI. The CDR3 has 14 residues. The V and J ends lost 0 bases and 6 bases respectively, with 12 bases between them.

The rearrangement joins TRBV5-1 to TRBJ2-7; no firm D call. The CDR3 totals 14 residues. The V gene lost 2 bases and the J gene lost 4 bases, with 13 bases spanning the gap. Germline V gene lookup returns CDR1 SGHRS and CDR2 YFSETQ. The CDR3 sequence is CASSLEQINYEQYF. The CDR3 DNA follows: TGCGCCAGCAGCTTAGAACAGATAAATTACGAGCAGTACTTC.

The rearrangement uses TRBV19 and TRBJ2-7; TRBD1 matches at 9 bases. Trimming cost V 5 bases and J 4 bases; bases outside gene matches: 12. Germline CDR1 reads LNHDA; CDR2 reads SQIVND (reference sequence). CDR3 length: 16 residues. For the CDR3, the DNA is TGTGCCAGTAGTGGGATTCAACAGGGGGCTGGGTACGAGCAGTACTTC. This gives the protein CASSGIQQGAGYEQYF.

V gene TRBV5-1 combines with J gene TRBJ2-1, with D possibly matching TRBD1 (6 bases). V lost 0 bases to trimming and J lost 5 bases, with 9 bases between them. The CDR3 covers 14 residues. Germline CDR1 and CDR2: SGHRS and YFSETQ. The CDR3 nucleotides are TGCGCCAGCAGCTTGGTCCCAGGGGACAATGAGCAGTTCTTC. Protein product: CASSLVPGDNEQFF.

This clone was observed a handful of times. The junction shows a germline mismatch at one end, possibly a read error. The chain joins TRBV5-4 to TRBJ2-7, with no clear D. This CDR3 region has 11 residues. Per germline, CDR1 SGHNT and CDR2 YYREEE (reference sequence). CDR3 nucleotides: TGTGCCAGCACCCCGTCCTGCGAGCAGTACTTC. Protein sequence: CASTPSCEQYF.

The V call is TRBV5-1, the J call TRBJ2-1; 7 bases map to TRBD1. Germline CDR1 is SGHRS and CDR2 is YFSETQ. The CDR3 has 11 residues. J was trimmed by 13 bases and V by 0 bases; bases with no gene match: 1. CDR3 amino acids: CASSLGQGQFF. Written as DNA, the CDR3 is TGCGCCAGCAGCTTGGGACAGGGACAGTTCTTC.

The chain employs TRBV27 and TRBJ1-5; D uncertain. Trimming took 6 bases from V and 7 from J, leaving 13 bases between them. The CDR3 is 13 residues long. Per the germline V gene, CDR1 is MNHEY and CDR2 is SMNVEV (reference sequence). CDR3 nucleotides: TGTGCCAGCAGCCTAGGAGGGTTGCAGCCCCAGCATTTT. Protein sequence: CASSLGGLQPQHF.

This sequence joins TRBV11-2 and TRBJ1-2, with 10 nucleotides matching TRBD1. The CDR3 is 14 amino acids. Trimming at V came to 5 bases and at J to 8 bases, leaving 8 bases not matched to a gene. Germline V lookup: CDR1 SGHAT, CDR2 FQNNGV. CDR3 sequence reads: CASSSLTGGDGYTF. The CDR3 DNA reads TGTGCCAGCAGCAGTCTGACAGGGGGCGACGGCTACACCTTC.

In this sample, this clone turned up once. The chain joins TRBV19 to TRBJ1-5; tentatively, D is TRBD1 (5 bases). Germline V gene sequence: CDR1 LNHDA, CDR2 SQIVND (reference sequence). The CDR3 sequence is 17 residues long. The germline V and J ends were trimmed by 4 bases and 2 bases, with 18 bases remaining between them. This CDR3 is CASSKGAGRNGNQPQHF. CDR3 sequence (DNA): TGTGCCAGTAGTAAAGGGGCAGGGAGGAATGGCAATCAGCCCCAGCATTTT.

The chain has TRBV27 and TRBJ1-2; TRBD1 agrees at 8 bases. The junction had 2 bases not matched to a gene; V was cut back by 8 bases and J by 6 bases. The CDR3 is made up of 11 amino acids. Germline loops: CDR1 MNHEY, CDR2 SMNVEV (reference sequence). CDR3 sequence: CASGQGHGYTF. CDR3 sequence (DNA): TGTGCCAGCGGACAGGGACATGGCTACACCTTC.

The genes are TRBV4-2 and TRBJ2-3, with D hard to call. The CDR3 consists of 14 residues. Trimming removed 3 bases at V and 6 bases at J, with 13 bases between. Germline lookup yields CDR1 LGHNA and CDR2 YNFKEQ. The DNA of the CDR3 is TGTGCCAGCAGCCAGGGCCTTTCCCGGGATACGCAGTATTTT. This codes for CASSQGLSRDTQYF.

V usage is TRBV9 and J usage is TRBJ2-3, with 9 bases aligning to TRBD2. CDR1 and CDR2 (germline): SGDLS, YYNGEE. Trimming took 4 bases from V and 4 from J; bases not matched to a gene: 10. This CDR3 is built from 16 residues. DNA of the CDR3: TGTGCCAGCAGCCCCCGGGGCGGGAGGGCCGCAGATACGCAGTATTTT. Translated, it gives CASSPRGGRAADTQYF. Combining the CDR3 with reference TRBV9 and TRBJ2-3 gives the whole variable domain DSGVTQTPKHLITATGQRVTLRCSPRSGDLSVYWYQQSLDQGLQFLIQYYNGEERAKGNILERFSAQQFPDLHSELNLSSLELGDSALYFCASSPRGGRAADTQYFGPGTRLTVL.

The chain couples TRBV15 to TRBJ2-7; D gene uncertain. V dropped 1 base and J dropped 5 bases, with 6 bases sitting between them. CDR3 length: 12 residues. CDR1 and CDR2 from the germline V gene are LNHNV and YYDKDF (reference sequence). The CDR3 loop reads CATSRVDNEQYF. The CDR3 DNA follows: TGTGCCACCAGCAGAGTAGATAACGAGCAGTACTTC.

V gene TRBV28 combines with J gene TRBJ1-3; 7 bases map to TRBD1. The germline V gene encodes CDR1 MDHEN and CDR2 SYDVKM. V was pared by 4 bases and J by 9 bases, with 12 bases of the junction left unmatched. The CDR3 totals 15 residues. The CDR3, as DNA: TGTGCCAGCAGTTACGGACAGGCCTCGAGGGGCACCATATATTTT. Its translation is CASSYGQASRGTIYF.

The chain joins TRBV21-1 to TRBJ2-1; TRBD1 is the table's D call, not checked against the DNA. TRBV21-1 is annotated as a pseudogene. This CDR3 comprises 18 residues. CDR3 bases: TGTGCCAGCAGCAAAGCGCGCGGTTCTGGGACAGGGCCCCGAGAGCAGTTCTTC. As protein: CASSKARGSGTGPREQFF.